A single TCR beta chain is shown here with its context. This sample is part of a study of blood T cell repertoires in COVID-19. Study information: Samples of COVID-19 (acute and convalescent) were obtained from the United States, Italy and Spain. Nucleic acid was either cDNA or gDNA, and it came from T cells, B-cell-depleted T cells, or PBMCs.

V lost 4 bases to trimming and J lost 4 bases; unmatched junction nucleotides: 9. Germline V gene lookup returns CDR1 MNHEY and CDR2 SMNVEV (reference sequence). This CDR3 comprises 16 residues. TCRdb keeps only in-frame clones here, not all; method: immunoSEQ multiplex PCR. The profile covers around 45,000 clones, with about 89% appearing a single time and 16% taken by the ten largest. The receptor comes from a man aged 60-69 years with active or convalescent COVID-19. The chain joins TRBV27 to TRBJ2-7, with 11 bases fitting TRBD2. Material for sequencing was peripheral blood. CDR3 region: CASSSLLAGGLYEQYF. CDR3 DNA sequence: TGTGCCAGCAGTTCTCTGTTAGCGGGGGGGCTTTACGAGCAGTACTTC.